Listed here is a single T cell receptor beta chain. This table comes from immunoSEQ multiplex PCR, and its TCRdb copy is limited to in-frame clones, with some not included. The table has approximately 150,000 clones, around 81% seen once. These data come from a study of blood T cell repertoires in COVID-19. The recovered donors of Cohort 3 showed two negative PCRs, clearance, or symptom resolution. The CDR3 has 15 amino acids. The germline gives CDR1 MNHEY, CDR2 SVGAGI. Trimming removed 6 bases at V and 7 bases at J, with 16 bases between. V is TRBV6-5 and J is TRBJ1-6; perhaps TRBD1 as D (6 bases). This TCR was sampled from a man in his forties or fifties who had recovered from COVID-19. The specimen was PBMCs or T cells enriched from blood (not recorded which). The CDR3, as DNA: TGTGCCAGCAGGAAGGACAGCCTGAGGAATTCACCCCTCCACTTT. It yields the protein CASRKDSLRNSPLHF.